The next 27 T cell receptor beta chains were all read from a single sample in a study of T cell responses to AZD1222 COVID-19 vaccine. Measured with immunoSEQ multiplex PCR; TCRdb has only the in-frame clones, and not every one. The table includes about 160,000 clones, roughly 90% detected once. The specimen comprised peripheral blood, sampled 28 days after the second AZD1222 dose. These receptors were obtained from an adult who received the AZD1222 COVID-19 vaccine.

The chain links TRBV10-1 to TRBJ2-3; TRBD1 aligns across 7 bases. CDR1 and CDR2 (germline): WNHNN, SYGVQD (reference sequence). The CDR3 extends over 16 amino acids. J lost 1 base, V lost 2 bases, and 6 bases had no gene match. This chain's CDR3 is CASSENRQGRTDTQYF. The CDR3 nucleotides read TGCGCCAGCAGTGAGAATAGACAGGGCCGCACAGATACGCAGTATTTT.

The chain joins TRBV6-5 to TRBJ1-2, with D possibly being TRBD1 (5 bases). CDR1 MNHEY and CDR2 SVGAGI come from the germline V gene. Trimming took off 5 bases at V and 1 base at J, with 17 bases between the two ends. The CDR3 runs 16 residues. As DNA, the CDR3 is TGTGCCAGCAGTAACTTTGACAGACGTCTTAACTATGGCTACACCTTC. As protein: CASSNFDRRLNYGYTF.

The chain has TRBV10-3 and TRBJ1-3, with no clear D. The V and J ends lost 8 bases and 2 bases respectively, with 10 bases between them. Per germline, CDR1 ENHRY and CDR2 SYGVKD. The CDR3 contains 13 residues. The CDR3 sequence: CAILTPPGNTIYF. CDR3 nucleotide sequence: TGTGCCATCTTAACTCCGCCTGGAAACACCATATATTTT.

V usage is TRBV9 and J usage is TRBJ2-7; no clear D gene. This CDR3 contains 15 residues. Trimming cost V 4 bases and J 2 bases, with 16 bases left between them. Per the germline V gene, CDR1 is SGDLS and CDR2 is YYNGEE. CDR3 nucleotides: TGTGCCAGCAGCCCAACCCCGGGCCTCGCCTACGAGCAGTACTTC. Translated: CASSPTPGLAYEQYF.

The CDR3 nucleotides read TGTGCCAGCAGACCTCGTGGGGATAGCAATCAGCCCCAGCATTTT. Protein product: CASRPRGDSNQPQHF. The chain is built from TRBV6-5 and TRBJ1-5; D ambiguous. V lost 6 bases to trimming and J lost 0 bases, with 12 bases between them. The germline gives CDR1 MNHEY, CDR2 SVGAGI. CDR3 size: 15 residues.

The chain links TRBV19 to TRBJ1-1, with 7 bases aligning to TRBD1. The CDR3 runs to 17 residues. V shed 3 bases and J 5 bases; nucleotides not matched to a gene: 15. The germline V gene encodes CDR1 LNHDA and CDR2 SQIVND (reference sequence). The CDR3 loop reads CASSMRRGQTVGTEAFF. The CDR3 DNA sequence: TGTGCCAGTAGTATGAGGAGGGGGCAGACGGTCGGGACTGAAGCTTTCTTT.

The chain joins TRBV19 to TRBJ2-3; 12 nucleotides agree with TRBD1. This CDR3 is built from 17 residues. V was clipped by 0 bases and J by 3 bases; unmatched bases: 4. Germline V gene lookup returns CDR1 LNHDA and CDR2 SQIVND (reference sequence). CDR3 sequence (DNA): TGTGCCAGTAGTATAGATCGGGACAGGGGGCGAACAGATACGCAGTATTTT. Its translation is CASSIDRDRGRTDTQYF. Looking up the rest from reference TRBV19 and TRBJ2-3 gives the full variable domain: DGGITQSPKYLFRKEGQNVTLSCEQNLNHDAMYWYRQDPGQGLRLIYYSQIVNDFQKGDIAEGYSVSREKKESFPLTVTSAQKNPTAFYLCASSIDRDRGRTDTQYFGPGTRLTVL.

The chain recombines TRBV7-2 with TRBJ2-7; 9 bases agree with TRBD2. Germline trimming cut 4 bases from V and 7 bases from J; bases unmatched to any gene: 5. Per the germline V gene, CDR1 is SGHTA and CDR2 is FQGNSA. CDR3 length: 13 residues. CDR3 sequence: CASSSGLALEQYF. CDR3 coding DNA: TGTGCCAGCAGCTCTGGACTAGCGCTAGAGCAGTACTTC.

The chain has TRBV7-2 and TRBJ2-1; 15 bases agree with TRBD2. Germline V gives CDR1 SGHTA, CDR2 FQGNSA. V dropped 5 bases and J dropped 9; count of bases not matched to a gene: 11. This CDR3 is 17 amino acids long. The CDR3, as DNA: TGTGCCAGCAGCCCCGGACTAGCGGGAGGGACAATTGCTGAGCAGTTCTTC. Its translation: CASSPGLAGGTIAEQFF.

This clone was detected once. This rearrangement joins TRBV7-9 to TRBJ1-1, with D possibly being TRBD1 (5 bases). Per germline, CDR1 SEHNR and CDR2 FQNEAQ (reference sequence). The CDR3 sequence is 15 residues long. V shed 1 base and J shed 4 bases, with 13 bases lying between them. CDR3 bases: TGTGCCAGCAGCTTAGACGCAGGGCTTAGCACTGAAGCTTTCTTT. Amino acid sequence: CASSLDAGLSTEAFF.

This rearrangement joins TRBV30 to TRBJ2-1, with TRBD1 matching over 8 bases. There are 15 residues in the CDR3. With 0 bases clipped from V and 8 bases from J, the junction kept 9 bases outside the gene matches. In germline, CDR1 is GTSNPN, CDR2 SVGIG (reference sequence). CDR3 coding DNA: TGTGCCTGGAGTGTGTCCGGGACAGGTCGTCATGAGCAGTTCTTC. Its protein is CAWSVSGTGRHEQFF.

The rearrangement links TRBV14 to TRBJ1-2; no clear D gene. V lost 0 bases and J 4 bases, leaving 9 bases between the germline ends. CDR3 length equals 14 residues. Germline V lookup: CDR1 SGHDN, CDR2 FVKESK. The chain's CDR3 is CASSQDSRSYGYTF. CDR3 nucleotides: TGTGCCAGCAGCCAAGATTCGAGAAGCTATGGCTACACCTTC.

The rearrangement uses TRBV6-6 and TRBJ1-2; tentatively, D is TRBD1 (5 bases). CDR3 length equals 15 residues. V lost 2 bases, J lost 7 bases, and 17 bases lay in between. The V gene's germline CDR1 is MNHNY and CDR2 SVGAGI (reference sequence). In nucleotides, the CDR3 is TGTGCCAGCAGTTACACTACCTTGGACACGGGTGGCTACACCTTC. This gives the protein CASSYTTLDTGGYTF.

The J gene is TRBJ2-2, the V gene TRBV7-7, with 15 bases aligning to TRBD2. Germline values: CDR1 SSHAT, CDR2 FNYEAQ (reference sequence). V was pared by 5 bases and J by 4 bases, with 8 bases of the junction left unmatched. This CDR3 contains 18 residues. The DNA for the CDR3 is TGTGCCAGCAGCATGGGACTAGCGGGAGGACGAAGCACCGGGGAGCTGTTTTTT. Translating it yields CASSMGLAGGRSTGELFF. The whole variable domain, remainder taken from reference TRBV7-7 and TRBJ2-2, is GAGVSQSPRYKVTKRGQDVTLRCDPISSHATLYWYQQALGQGPEFLTYFNYEAQPDKSGLPSDRFSAERPEGSISTLTIQRTEQRDSAMYRCASSMGLAGGRSTGELFFGEGSRLTVL.

The chain is built from TRBV5-6 and TRBJ2-2; perhaps D is TRBD1 or TRBD2 (5 bases each). V was trimmed by 1 base and J by 0 bases, leaving 10 bases between them. CDR3 length: 16 residues. The V gene's germline CDR1 is SGHDT and CDR2 YYEEEE. The CDR3: CASSLSRGANTGELFF. Written as DNA, the CDR3 is TGTGCCAGCAGCTTGAGCAGAGGGGCGAACACCGGGGAGCTGTTTTTT.

The rearrangement links TRBV7-6 to TRBJ1-1; D might be TRBD1 (5 bases). The CDR3 consists of 15 residues. Germline V gene data show CDR1 as SGHVS and CDR2 as FNYEAQ. Trimming stripped 7 bases from V and 5 bases from J, with 20 bases between. The CDR3 loop reads CASTSSGQGRTEAFF. CDR3 nucleotides: TGTGCCAGCACCTCCAGCGGTCAGGGAAGAACTGAAGCTTTCTTT.

The chain is built from TRBV2 and TRBJ2-7; D uncertain. The CDR3 extends over 12 amino acids. Trimming shortened V by 6 bases and J by 0 bases, and 6 bases separated the two germline ends. Germline CDR1 is SNHLY and CDR2 is FYNNEI. Here the CDR3 reads CASSRSSYEQYF. DNA for the CDR3: TGTGCCAGCAGCAGGAGCTCCTACGAGCAGTACTTC.

This chain connects TRBV18 to TRBJ2-3, with TRBD2 matching 8 bases. V shed 2 bases and J 0 bases; nucleotides not matched to a gene: 7. Germline loops: CDR1 KGHSH, CDR2 LQKENI. The CDR3 runs to 17 residues. This CDR3 is CASSPLPSGSSTDTQYF. CDR3 DNA: TGTGCCAGCTCACCATTACCTAGCGGGTCTAGCACAGATACGCAGTATTTT.

The V and J genes are TRBV5-4 and TRBJ2-2; 10 bases are shared with TRBD2. V shed 3 bases and J 5 bases; nucleotides not matched to a gene: 13. This CDR3 is built from 18 residues. Germline V lookup: CDR1 SGHNT, CDR2 YYREEE (reference sequence). CDR3 residues: CASSSPSLAGVGTGELFF. The CDR3 DNA reads as TGTGCCAGCAGCTCGCCTTCTCTAGCGGGAGTGGGTACCGGGGAGCTGTTTTTT.

The chain employs TRBV5-1 and TRBJ2-7; 7 bases map to TRBD1. In germline, CDR1 is SGHRS, CDR2 YFSETQ. This CDR3 comprises 14 residues. V shed 4 bases, J shed 4 bases, and the junction held 8 bases outside the gene matches. The CDR3 region is CASSPTGLVYEQYF. As DNA, the CDR3 is TGCGCCAGCAGCCCGACAGGGTTGGTGTACGAGCAGTACTTC.

The V gene is TRBV25-1, the J gene TRBJ1-2, with D uncertain. V was trimmed by 5 bases and J by 8 bases, leaving 18 bases between them. Germline CDR1 and CDR2: MGHDK and SYGVNS. The CDR3 has 14 residues. As DNA, the CDR3 is TGTGCCAGCAGTTCCAACGGCCCCCGGGGAGGCTACACCTTC. Its translation: CASSSNGPRGGYTF.

This clone is a singleton in its sample. The chain combines TRBV29-1 with TRBJ1-1; 7 bases are a match to TRBD1. CDR3 length: 11 amino acids. V shed 6 bases and J 3 bases; nucleotides not matched to a gene: 1. The germline gives CDR1 SQVTM, CDR2 ANQGSEA. The CDR3 protein is CSVDRYTEAFF. DNA of the CDR3: TGCAGCGTGGACAGGTACACTGAAGCTTTCTTT.

The V call is TRBV19, the J call TRBJ1-1, with 7 bases identical to TRBD1. The CDR3 runs to 14 residues. Germline V gene data show CDR1 as LNHDA and CDR2 as SQIVND (reference sequence). V gave up 8 bases and J gave up 5 bases; unmatched junction bases: 11. The chain's CDR3 is CASGLSTGVTEAFF. CDR3 DNA: TGTGCCAGTGGCCTGTCTACAGGGGTTACTGAAGCTTTCTTT. Based on the CDR3 plus reference TRBV19 and TRBJ1-1, the full variable domain is DGGITQSPKYLFRKEGQNVTLSCEQNLNHDAMYWYRQDPGQGLRLIYYSQIVNDFQKGDIAEGYSVSREKKESFPLTVTSAQKNPTAFYLCASGLSTGVTEAFFGQGTRLTVV.

The chain combines TRBV19 with TRBJ2-3; D is uncertain. The CDR3 covers 14 residues. V dropped 3 bases and J dropped 2 bases, with 9 bases sitting between them. The germline V gene has CDR1 LNHDA and CDR2 SQIVND (reference sequence). CDR3: CASSIPGSTDTQYF. The CDR3 DNA sequence: TGTGCCAGTAGTATCCCAGGTTCCACAGATACGCAGTATTTT.

This chain links TRBV6-1 with TRBJ2-3; possible D gene TRBD2, 5 bases. The V gene's germline CDR1 is MNHNS and CDR2 SASEGT. V shed 1 base and J shed 6 bases, with 17 bases lying between them. This CDR3 has 16 residues. Written as DNA, the CDR3 is TGTGCCAGCAGTGAAGGACGGACTTTCGCCACCGATACGCAGTATTTT. Protein sequence: CASSEGRTFATDTQYF.

The chain links TRBV3-1 (or the pseudogene TRBV3-2) to TRBJ2-1; 9 positions match TRBD2. Looked up from germline, CDR1 is LGHDT and CDR2 is YNNKEL (reference sequence). The CDR3 spans 15 residues. The V and J ends lost 0 bases and 6 bases, in that order; junction bases with no gene match: 3. The CDR3 DNA is TGTGCCAGCAGCCAAGACGGGACTAGCCGCAATGAGCAGTTCTTC. Translated: CASSQDGTSRNEQFF.

V usage is TRBV28 and J usage is TRBJ1-2; no firm D call. This CDR3 comprises 14 residues. The V gene's germline CDR1 is MDHEN and CDR2 SYDVKM. Trimming stripped 7 bases from V and 3 bases from J, with 15 bases between. CDR3 bases: TGTGCCAGCAATCCTCCGGACGGATACTATGGCTACACCTTC. This gives the protein CASNPPDGYYGYTF.